The 17 T cell receptor beta chains given below trace back to one sample, sequenced in a study of OX40 agonist ivuxolimab in advanced cancers. The repertoire was sequenced with immunoSEQ multiplex PCR; TCRdb's copy has only in-frame clones and lacks some. Among 15,000 to 20,000 clones listed, roughly 80% were seen once. The input for sequencing was CD4+ or CD8+ T cells sorted from blood, taken in a trial of the OX40 agonist ivuxolimab. The receptors were sampled from an adult with an advanced solid tumor such as melanoma, head and neck, liver or kidney cancer.

The V gene is TRBV5-1, the J gene TRBJ2-7; D gene ambiguous. This CDR3 region has 14 residues. CDR1 and CDR2 from the germline V gene are SGHRS and YFSETQ. Trimming shortened V by 0 bases and J by 3 bases, and 10 bases separated the two germline ends. CDR3 DNA: TGCGCCAGCAGCTTGGGGGGTTCGAGCTACGAGCAGTACTTC. It is translated as CASSLGGSSYEQYF.

The chain couples TRBV9 to TRBJ2-7, with D tentatively TRBD1 (5 bases). CDR1 is SGDLS and CDR2 is YYNGEE in the germline V gene. Deletions cut 4 bases from V and 0 bases from J, with 8 bases between. The CDR3 runs to 13 residues. The CDR3, as DNA: TGTGCCAGCAGCCTGACAGCCTCCTACGAGCAGTACTTC. Amino acid sequence: CASSLTASYEQYF.

The chain carries TRBV10-2 and TRBJ2-7; TRBD2 agrees at 11 bases. The CDR3 is made up of 15 amino acids. Trimming at V came to 5 bases and at J to 4 bases, leaving 7 bases not matched to a gene. CDR1 is WSHSY, CDR2 SAAADI, per germline. The CDR3 sequence: CASSPLAGGAYEQYF. The CDR3 DNA sequence: TGCGCCAGCAGTCCCCTAGCGGGAGGAGCTTACGAGCAGTACTTC.

The J gene is TRBJ2-1, the V gene TRBV11-2; the D gene is possibly TRBD1 (6 bases). V lost 2 bases, J lost 1 base, and 18 bases lay in between. CDR3 length equals 18 residues. Germline V gene data show CDR1 as SGHAT and CDR2 as FQNNGV. Here the CDR3 reads CASSLPKGDTKSYNEQFF. Here the CDR3 DNA reads TGTGCCAGCAGCTTACCGAAAGGGGACACCAAATCCTACAATGAGCAGTTCTTC.

This rearrangement joins TRBV6-5 to TRBJ2-3; TRBD2 might be the D (7 bases). The CDR3 is 14 residues long. V was cut by 3 bases and J by 4 bases, with 11 bases left in between. The germline V gene encodes CDR1 MNHEY and CDR2 SVGAGI. CDR3: CASSYREGADTQYF. CDR3 bases: TGTGCCAGCAGTTATAGGGAGGGGGCAGATACGCAGTATTTT.

A few counts support this clone. The V and J genes are TRBV28 and TRBJ1-2, with D perhaps TRBD1 (5 bases). This CDR3 spans 13 amino acids. V was shortened by 4 bases and J by 8 bases, with 14 bases between the two germline ends. CDR1 MDHEN and CDR2 SYDVKM come from the germline V gene. The CDR3 DNA follows: TGTGCCAGCAGTTGGGGGAACAGGTTGGGCTACACCTTC. As protein: CASSWGNRLGYTF.

The chain couples TRBV2 to TRBJ2-1; D uncertain. V lost 4 bases and J lost 6, with 7 bases in between. The CDR3 spans 12 residues. Germline CDR1 is SNHLY and CDR2 is FYNNEI. The CDR3 sequence is CASSGRANEQFF. CDR3 DNA: TGTGCCAGCAGTGGAAGGGCCAATGAGCAGTTCTTC. The full variable domain, in which reference TRBV2 and TRBJ2-1 provide the parts outside the CDR3, is EPEVTQTPSHQVTQMGQEVILRCVPISNHLYFYWYRQILGQKVEFLVSFYNNEISEKSEIFDDQFSVERPDGSNFTLKIRSTKLEDSAMYFCASSGRANEQFFGPGTRLTVL.

V usage is TRBV28 and J usage is TRBJ2-1; the D is unclear. Trimming pared 3 bases from V and 7 bases from J, leaving 13 bases between. The CDR3 is 14 residues long. Germline-derived CDR1 and CDR2 are MDHEN and SYDVKM. The CDR3 sequence: CASSFPRGQNEQFF. CDR3 DNA: TGTGCCAGCAGTTTCCCACGCGGTCAGAATGAGCAGTTCTTC.

This chain joins TRBV11-2 and TRBJ1-3, with D maybe TRBD1 (6 bases). Looked up from germline, CDR1 is SGHAT and CDR2 is FQNNGV. Trimming took 0 bases from V and 2 from J, leaving 8 bases between them. The CDR3 is 15 amino acids. The CDR3 DNA follows: TGTGCCAGCAGCTTAGAGACAGGCCCTGGAAACACCATATATTTT. This sequence encodes CASSLETGPGNTIYF.

The rearrangement joins TRBV7-8 to TRBJ1-1, with D possibly TRBD1 on 5 matching bases. Germline V CDR1 and CDR2: SGHVS, FQNEAQ. The germline V and J ends were trimmed by 2 bases and 5 bases, with 9 bases remaining between them. The CDR3 sequence is 13 residues long. CDR3 bases: TGTGCCAGCAGCTTAAAGACAGATACTGAAGCTTTCTTT. This sequence encodes CASSLKTDTEAFF.

This rearrangement joins TRBV6-5 to TRBJ2-7; TRBD1 agrees at 8 bases. The trim removed 5 bases at V and 1 base at J, leaving 7 bases unmatched. This CDR3 is built from 15 residues. Germline CDR1 MNHEY, CDR2 SVGAGI. The CDR3 sequence: CASSVGQDTSYEQYF. DNA for the CDR3: TGTGCCAGCAGTGTGGGACAGGATACTTCCTACGAGCAGTACTTC.

This chain connects TRBV4-3 to TRBJ2-6; TRBD2 aligns across 7 bases. This CDR3 spans 19 amino acids. V gave up 0 bases and J gave up 2 bases; unmatched junction bases: 10. The V gene's germline CDR1 is LGHNA and CDR2 YSLEER. For the CDR3, the DNA is TGCGCCAGCAGCCAAGACTCGAGTAGCGGGTACGCTGGGGCCAACGTCCTGACTTTC. As protein: CASSQDSSSGYAGANVLTF.

The chain recombines TRBV10-3 with TRBJ2-7, with 12 bases that match TRBD1. V shed 7 bases and J 7 bases; nucleotides not matched to a gene: 5. The CDR3 is 13 amino acids. Germline V gene data show CDR1 as ENHRY and CDR2 as SYGVKD. In DNA form, the CDR3 reads TGTGCCATCATGGGACAGGGGGCGAATGAGCAGTACTTC. It codes for CAIMGQGANEQYF.

The rearrangement uses TRBV4-1 and TRBJ2-7, with D possibly matching TRBD1 (6 bases). Trimming removed 1 base at V and 8 bases at J, with 9 bases between. This CDR3 region has 12 residues. The germline V gene has CDR1 MGHRA and CDR2 YSYEKL. CDR3 sequence reads: CASSQGWDKQYF. The CDR3 DNA reads as TGCGCCAGCAGCCAAGGCTGGGACAAGCAGTACTTC.

This sequence joins TRBV5-1 and TRBJ1-1; D gene unclear. The germline CDR1 and CDR2 sequences are SGHRS and YFSETQ. The CDR3 length is 14 residues. V was trimmed by 0 bases and J by 2 bases, leaving 8 bases between them. The CDR3 bases are TGCGCCAGCAGCTTGGTGACGGGAAACACTGAAGCTTTCTTT. Its translation is CASSLVTGNTEAFF.

This chain connects TRBV5-6 to TRBJ2-7; the D is unclear. This CDR3 region has 12 residues. The V and J ends lost 4 bases and 3 bases respectively, with 8 bases between them. Germline CDR1 and CDR2: SGHDT and YYEEEE. The DNA for the CDR3 is TGTGCCAGCAGCCTGGATGGCTACGAGCAGTACTTC. This codes for CASSLDGYEQYF.

This chain links TRBV10-3 with TRBJ1-1; 9 bases are a match to TRBD1. After removal of 6 bases from V and 5 bases from J, the junction contained 7 bases not matched to a gene. Germline CDR1 ENHRY, CDR2 SYGVKD. This CDR3 has 14 amino acids. The CDR3 DNA reads TGTGCCATCAGGCAGGGACAGGGAGGAACTGAAGCTTTCTTT. Amino acids: CAIRQGQGGTEAFF.